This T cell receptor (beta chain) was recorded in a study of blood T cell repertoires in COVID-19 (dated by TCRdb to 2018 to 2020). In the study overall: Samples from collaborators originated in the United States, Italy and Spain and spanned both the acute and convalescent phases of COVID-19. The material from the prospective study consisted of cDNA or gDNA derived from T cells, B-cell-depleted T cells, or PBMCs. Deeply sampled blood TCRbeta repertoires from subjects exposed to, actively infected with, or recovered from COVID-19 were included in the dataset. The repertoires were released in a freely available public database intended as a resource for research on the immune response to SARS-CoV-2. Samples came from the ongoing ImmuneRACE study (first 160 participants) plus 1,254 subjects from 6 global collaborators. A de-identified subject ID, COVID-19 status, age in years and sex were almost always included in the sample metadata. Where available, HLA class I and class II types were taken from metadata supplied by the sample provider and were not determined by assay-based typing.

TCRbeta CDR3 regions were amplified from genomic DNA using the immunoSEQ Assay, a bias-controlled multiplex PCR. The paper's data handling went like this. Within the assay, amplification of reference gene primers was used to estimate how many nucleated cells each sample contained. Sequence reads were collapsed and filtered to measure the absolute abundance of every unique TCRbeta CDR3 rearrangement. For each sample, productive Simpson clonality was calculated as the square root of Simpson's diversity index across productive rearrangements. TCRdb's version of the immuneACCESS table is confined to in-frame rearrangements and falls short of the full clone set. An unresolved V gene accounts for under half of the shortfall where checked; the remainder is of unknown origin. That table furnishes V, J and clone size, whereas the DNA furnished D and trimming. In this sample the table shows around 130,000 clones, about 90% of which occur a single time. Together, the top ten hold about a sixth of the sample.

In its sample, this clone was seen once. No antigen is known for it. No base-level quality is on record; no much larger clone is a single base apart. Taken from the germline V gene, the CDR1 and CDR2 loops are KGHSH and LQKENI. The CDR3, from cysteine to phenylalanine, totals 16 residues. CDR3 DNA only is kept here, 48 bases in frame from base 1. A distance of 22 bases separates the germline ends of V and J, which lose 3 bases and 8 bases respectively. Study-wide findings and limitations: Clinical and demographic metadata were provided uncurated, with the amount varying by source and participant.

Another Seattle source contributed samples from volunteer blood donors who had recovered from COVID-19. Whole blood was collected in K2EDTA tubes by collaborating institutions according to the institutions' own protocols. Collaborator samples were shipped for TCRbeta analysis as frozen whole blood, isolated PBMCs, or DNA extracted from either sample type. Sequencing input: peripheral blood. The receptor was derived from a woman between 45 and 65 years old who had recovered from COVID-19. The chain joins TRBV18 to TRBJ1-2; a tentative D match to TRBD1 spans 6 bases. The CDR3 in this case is CASSPYSGTTGGGYTF. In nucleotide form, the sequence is TGTGCCAGCTCACCGTATTCCGGGACAACCGGCGGGGGCTACACCTTC.